One sample yielded the 8 T cell receptor beta chains listed below, sequenced in a study of CD8+CD57+ T cells in acquired aplastic anemia. CDR3 and TCR beta VDJ profiling relied on genomic DNA as the template. TCRdb redid the calling of the reads with MiXCR, one entry per CDR3 protein. This repertoire shows 150,000 to 200,000 distinct CDR3 sequences, 64% found once; its top ten account for 46%. The specimen was sorted CD4+, CD8+, or CD8+CD57+ T cells (not recorded which) from PBMCs. The receptor source for this set is a human donor with severe aplastic anemia or a healthy control (not recorded which).

The chain recombines TRBV7-2 with TRBJ1-5; weak D call: TRBD1 (5 bases). Per germline, CDR1 SGHTA and CDR2 FQGNSA. Trimming removed 5 bases at V and 14 bases at J, with 19 bases between. The CDR3 is made up of 13 amino acids. CDR3 sequence: CASSGGGSSYEHF. In DNA form, the CDR3 reads TGTGCCAGCAGCGGCGGGGGGAGCTCCTACGAGCATTTT.

This clonotype has a handful of counts. The J gene is TRBJ2-2, the V gene TRBV7-2, with D hard to call. V gave up 4 bases and J gave up 6 bases, with 6 bases separating them. Germline V CDR1 and CDR2: SGHTA, FQGNSA. The CDR3 runs to 12 residues. The CDR3 coding sequence is TGTGCCAGCAGCTCGGGTGCCGGGGAGCTGTTTTTT. It is translated as CASSSGAGELFF. The full variable domain, its missing parts supplied by reference TRBV7-2 and TRBJ2-2, is GAGVSQSPSNKVTEKGKDVELRCDPISGHTALYWYRQSLGQGLEFLIYFQGNSAPDKSGLPSDRFSAERTGGSVSTLTIQRTQQEDSAVYLCASSSGAGELFFGEGSRLTVL.

A few counts support this clonotype. This chain links TRBV9 with TRBJ2-7; 8 bases fit TRBD2. The CDR3 totals 14 residues. V shed 0 bases, J shed 3 bases, and the junction held 2 bases outside the gene matches. The germline CDR1 and CDR2 sequences are SGDLS and YYNGEE. CDR3 sequence reads: CASSVAAGDYEQYF. For the CDR3, the DNA is TGTGCCAGCAGCGTAGCAGCGGGAGACTACGAGCAGTACTTC.

The CDR3 loop is CASSWDGVNTEAFF. As DNA, the CDR3 is TGCGCCAGCAGCTGGGACGGTGTGAACACTGAAGCTTTCTTT. The gene calls are TRBV5-1 and TRBJ1-1, with D possibly TRBD1 on 5 matching bases. Trimming pared 3 bases from V and 0 bases from J, leaving 9 bases between. In germline, CDR1 is SGHRS, CDR2 YFSETQ. CDR3 length equals 14 residues.

The table lists this clonotype with many counts. V is TRBV10-3 and J is TRBJ2-3, with 10 bases fitting TRBD2. CDR1 is ENHRY, CDR2 SYGVKD, per germline. Germline trimming cut 7 bases from V and 6 bases from J; bases unmatched to any gene: 10. The CDR3 is 15 amino acids. The CDR3 bases are TGTGCCATCATGGCTAGCGGGGGCCTATCGGATACGCAGTATTTT. It is translated as CAIMASGGLSDTQYF.

This clonotype was counted at least ten times. The chain combines TRBV12-3 or TRBV12-4 with TRBJ1-2, with 9 positions matching TRBD1. The CDR3 consists of 12 residues. Trimming at V came to 7 bases and at J to 9 bases, leaving 6 bases not matched to a gene. This CDR3 is CASTRDRDSYTF. The CDR3 DNA is TGTGCCAGCACCCGGGACAGGGATAGCTACACCTTC.

Written as DNA, the CDR3 is TGCAGTGCTAAAAGGGGCCAGACCGACCACTCTGGAAACACCATATATTTT. Translated: CSAKRGQTDHSGNTIYF. The rearrangement uses TRBV20-1 and TRBJ1-3; a possible D gene is TRBD1 (5 bases). V lost 4 bases, J lost 0 bases, and 19 bases lay in between. CDR3 size: 17 residues. CDR1 and CDR2 (germline): DFQATT, SNEGSKA (reference sequence).

The genes are TRBV2 and TRBJ2-7; tentative D call: TRBD2 (6 bases). Deletions cut 7 bases from V and 0 bases from J, with 13 bases between. Germline V CDR1 and CDR2: SNHLY, FYNNEI. The CDR3 is 14 amino acids. CDR3 nucleotide sequence: TGTGCCAGCATTGGAGGGTCTTACTCCTACGAGCAGTACTTC. Its translation: CASIGGSYSYEQYF.